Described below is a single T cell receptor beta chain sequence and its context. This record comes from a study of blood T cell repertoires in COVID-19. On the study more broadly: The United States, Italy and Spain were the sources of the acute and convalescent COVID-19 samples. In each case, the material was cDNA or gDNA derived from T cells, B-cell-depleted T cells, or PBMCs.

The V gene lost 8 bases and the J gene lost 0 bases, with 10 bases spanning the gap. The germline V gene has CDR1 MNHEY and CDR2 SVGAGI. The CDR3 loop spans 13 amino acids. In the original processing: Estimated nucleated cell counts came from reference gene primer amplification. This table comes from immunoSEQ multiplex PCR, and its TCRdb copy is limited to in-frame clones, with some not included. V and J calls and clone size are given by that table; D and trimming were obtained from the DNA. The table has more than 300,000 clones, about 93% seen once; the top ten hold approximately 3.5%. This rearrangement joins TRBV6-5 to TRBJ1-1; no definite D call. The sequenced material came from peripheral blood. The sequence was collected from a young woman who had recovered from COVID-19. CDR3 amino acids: CASGPTMNTEAFF. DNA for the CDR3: TGTGCCAGCGGGCCCACCATGAACACTGAAGCTTTCTTT.